Reported below is one T cell receptor (beta chain). Its cognate antigen is unknown. This sample is part of a study of cytomegalovirus exposure and HLA in healthy donors. Study information: In a previous analysis, approximately 110 million unique TCR beta sequences were found from 150 million to 200 million T cells. Regarding the study as a whole: Rare TCR sequences predominated, though certain public TCRs were found in many donors.

The germline V gene has CDR1 SEHNR and CDR2 FQNEAQ (reference sequence). V lost 2 bases to trimming and J lost 1 base, with 11 bases between them. CDR3 length equals 15 residues. 60 Vbeta and 13 Jbeta primers were used in PCR. Authors' processing steps: Later analysis identified tens of millions of unique TCR beta chains, approximately 11 million shared. The method was immunoSEQ multiplex PCR; TCRdb's version includes in-frame clones alone and lacks a portion of them. That table is the source of V, J and clone size, and D and trimming were worked out from the DNA. The table has a few hundred thousand clones, around 79% seen once; the top ten hold 0.22%.

What was sequenced was PBMCs. The receptor comes from a girl aged 2-10 years in good health and CMV-seronegative. V and J are TRBV7-9 and TRBJ1-1, with D tentatively TRBD1 (6 bases). This CDR3 is CASSLFSTGNTEAFF. CDR3 DNA sequence: TGTGCCAGCAGCTTATTCTCGACAGGGAACACTGAAGCTTTCTTT.